A selection of T cell receptor beta chains follows, all from one sample in a study of cytotoxic CD8 clonotypes in ibrutinib-treated CLL. Some clones are missing from TCRdb's copy, which holds only in-frame ones; the method was immunoSEQ multiplex PCR. The sample records over 110,000 clones, roughly 90% being singletons. The starting material was PBMCs, obtained after 12 months of ibrutinib treatment. All receptors come from a human donor with chronic lymphocytic leukemia. The CDR3 runs from the conserved cysteine through the conserved F or W. D genes are given only for firm matches. Clone size is stated in some rows and not others, as once, few, many or a class when expanded.

. TRBJ1-1 TRBV20-1 . CSARWWGVAFF TGCAGTGCTAGGTGGTGGGGCGTAGCTTTCTTT
TRBD1 TRBJ2-2 TRBV28 once CASSSGGANTGELFF TGTGCCAGCAGTTCAGGGGGCGCGAACACCGGGGAGCTGTTTTTT
TRBD1 TRBJ2-1 TRBV11-3 . CASSLGGQGAYNEQFF TGTGCCAGCAGCTTAGGCGGACAGGGGGCATACAATGAGCAGTTCTTC
. TRBJ2-5 TRBV19 . CASSIDSGPQETQYF TGTGCCAGTAGTATAGATTCAGGACCACAAGAGACCCAGTACTTC
. TRBJ1-1 TRBV27 once CASGTGWTEAFF TGTGCCAGCGGCACAGGGTGGACTGAAGCTTTCTTT
. TRBJ2-3 TRBV10-1 few CASSYSTDTQYF TGCGCCAGCAGTTATTCCACAGATACGCAGTATTTT
TRBD2 TRBJ2-1 TRBV9 . CASSVVSGRAYNEQFF TGTGCCAGCAGCGTAGTCAGCGGGAGGGCCTACAATGAGCAGTTCTTC
. TRBJ1-5 TRBV28 . CASLLGGWTGNQPQHF TGTGCCAGCCTCCTGGGAGGGTGGACAGGCAATCAGCCCCAGCATTTT
TRBD1 TRBJ2-7 TRBV28 . CASSLLTGTGGRTYEQYF TGTGCCAGCAGTTTACTTACGGGGACAGGGGGGAGAACCTACGAGCAGTACTTC
TRBD1 TRBJ1-1 TRBV19 . CASIQDRLEAFF TGTGCCAGTATCCAGGACAGGCTTGAAGCTTTCTTT
TRBD1 TRBJ2-2 TRBV5-4 . CASSHRDSLGRGTGELFF TGTGCCAGCAGCCACCGGGACAGCCTTGGAAGGGGGACCGGGGAGCTGTTTTTT
. TRBJ2-2 TRBV5-1 . CASSLVWDRFTGELFF TGCGCCAGCAGCTTGGTGTGGGACCGCTTCACCGGGGAGCTGTTTTTT
. TRBJ2-7 TRBV1 . CTSSQDPSGRVHEQYF TGCACCAGCAGCCAAGATCCGAGCGGGAGAGTCCACGAGCAGTACTTC
. TRBJ2-6 TRBV18 . CASSSPKDSGANVLTF TGTGCCAGCTCCAGCCCTAAAGACTCTGGGGCCAACGTCCTGACTTTC
TRBD1 TRBJ2-7 TRBV18 . CASSRIRAGGYEQYF TGTGCCAGCTCACGAATAAGGGCAGGGGGTTACGAGCAGTACTTC